This TCR beta chain came from a study of beta chain features in type 1 diabetes. General study results and limits: Type 1 diabetes patients showed a moderate but significant shortening of TCRB CDR3s in all four CD4+ subsets.

V shed 5 bases and J 2 bases; nucleotides not matched to a gene: 10. The length of the CDR3 is 18 residues. The germline CDR1 and CDR2 sequences are SGHTA and FQGNSA. Investigators reverse transcribed all isolated RNA, so they sequenced expressed TCRB transcripts. Produced via immunoSEQ multiplex PCR; TCRdb's table is partial and in-frame only. The data show 130,000 or so clones, with roughly a sixth seen just once and around 2.5% held by the top ten. In the case of this clone: The antigen remains undetermined.

This receptor was identified in a man aged 18 to 29 with type 1 diabetes. The sample was central memory CD4+ T cells from blood. The chain has TRBV7-2 and TRBJ2-3, with 13 positions matching TRBD2. CDR3 residues: CASSHRLAGGLITDTQYF. As DNA, the CDR3 is TGTGCCAGCAGCCACCGACTAGCGGGGGGCCTAATCACAGATACGCAGTATTTT.